The sequence of this T cell receptor (beta chain) was determined in a study of T cells in Graves' hyperthyroidism and ophthalmopathy. This clonotype was picked up a small number of times. What it binds is not known. The CDR3 has 15 residues. The germline V and J ends were trimmed by 7 bases and 1 base, with 16 bases remaining between them. Germline-derived CDR1 and CDR2 are DFQATT and SNEGSKA (reference sequence). TCR beta CDR3 sequences were amplified from RNA transcripts. The TCR CDR3 was amplified in a first-round RT-PCR using the HTBI primer set. TCRdb reanalysed the multiplex PCR reads using MiXCR and keeps one entry per CDR3 protein. Of 490,000 or so distinct CDR3 sequences in the sample, around 15% were seen once. Study results and limitations: Blood samples included most of the expanded thyroid clonotypes exceeding 0.001. For ophthalmopathy, model prediction preceded onset by a median roughly 6.5 months. The authors' 13 V-J model separated ophthalmopathy from stable hyperthyroidism.

Sequenced input: blood. The J gene is TRBJ1-4, the V gene TRBV20-1; D not resolved. This TCR was sampled from a woman in her twenties or thirties with Graves' ophthalmopathy. Written as DNA, the CDR3 is TGCAGTGGAGTAGAGAGGGCCAGAACTAATGAAAAACTGTTTTTT. Residues: CSGVERARTNEKLFF.